One sample yielded the 29 T cell receptor beta chains listed below, sequenced in a study of blood T cell repertoires in COVID-19. Using immunoSEQ multiplex PCR, the repertoire was profiled, and TCRdb retains in-frame clones only, with some absent. The sample lists 95,000 to 110,000 clones, 88% occurring once. Sequenced input: peripheral blood. Receptor source: a human donor in a cohort sampled during active COVID-19.

CDR3 in DNA: TGTGCCAGCAGTTACTCGGCGCTAGCGGCTGACAATGAGCAGTTCTTC. This translates into CASSYSALAADNEQFF. The rearrangement uses TRBV6-5 and TRBJ2-1, with TRBD2 matching over 7 bases. CDR1 is MNHEY, CDR2 SVGAGI, per germline. The CDR3 loop spans 16 amino acids. V shed 0 bases and J 5 bases; nucleotides not matched to a gene: 7.

This clone was seen only a few times. This chain uses TRBV4-2 with TRBJ2-3; TRBD2 matches 12 bases. There are 16 residues in the CDR3. From germline, CDR1 is LGHNA and CDR2 YNFKEQ. Trimming at V came to 5 bases and at J to 1 base, leaving 4 bases not matched to a gene. CDR3 nucleotides: TGTGCCAGCAGCTCAAGACTAGCGGGGGGCACAGATACGCAGTATTTT. It encodes CASSSRLAGGTDTQYF.

This clone was recorded at least ten times. The CDR3 sequence is CASSVVNLGGTQYF. For the CDR3, the DNA is TGTGCCAGCAGCGTAGTGAACCTAGGGGGTACGCAGTATTTT. The gene calls are TRBV9 and TRBJ2-3; a weak D match, TRBD1 (6 bases). The CDR3 is made up of 14 amino acids. Trimming left V 0 bases short and J 8 bases short, with 13 bases between. Germline V gene lookup returns CDR1 SGDLS and CDR2 YYNGEE.

The CDR3 DNA reads as TGTGCCAGCAGCCAAGGAATCGGGGGACTCCTGAATCAGCCCCAGCATTTT. Translation gives CASSQGIGGLLNQPQHF. The rearrangement uses TRBV3-1 (or the pseudogene TRBV3-2) and TRBJ1-5, with D possibly matching TRBD1 (5 bases). Deletions cut 1 base from V and 4 bases from J, with 17 bases between. CDR3 size: 17 residues. The germline V gene encodes CDR1 LGHDT and CDR2 YNNKEL (reference sequence).

The rearrangement uses TRBV9 and TRBJ2-3; 8 bases map to TRBD2. With 3 bases clipped from V and 1 base from J, the junction kept 7 bases outside the gene matches. CDR3 length: 16 residues. Per germline, CDR1 SGDLS and CDR2 YYNGEE. CDR3 sequence: CASSASLAEGTDTQYF. The CDR3 DNA sequence: TGTGCCAGCAGCGCGTCACTAGCGGAGGGCACAGATACGCAGTATTTT.

This clone was picked up one time. The sample has other DNA sequences that encode this CDR3 too. The chain combines TRBV30 with TRBJ1-2; 7 bases are shared with TRBD1. CDR3 length: 12 amino acids. J lost 4 bases, V lost 2 bases, and 1 base had no gene match. Per germline, CDR1 GTSNPN and CDR2 SVGIG (reference sequence). CDR3 nucleotide sequence: TGTGCCTGGAGTTCAGGGGGCTATGGCTACACCTTC. Translation: CAWSSGGYGYTF.

The genes are TRBV11-3 and TRBJ2-1; 8 nucleotides match TRBD2. Germline CDR1 and CDR2: SGHNT and YENEEA. The CDR3 runs 14 residues. After removal of 5 bases from V and 3 bases from J, the junction contained 3 bases not matched to a gene. The CDR3 nucleotides read TGTGCCAGCAGCGTTAGCGGGGTCTACAATGAGCAGTTCTTC. Protein: CASSVSGVYNEQFF.

The chain employs TRBV29-1 and TRBJ2-3; a weak D match, TRBD2 (7 bases). V was pared by 4 bases and J by 4 bases, with 21 bases between. The CDR3 is 16 amino acids. The germline CDR1 and CDR2 sequences are SQVTM and ANQGSEA. The DNA for the CDR3 is TGCAGCGTTGTGGGGGGGGCAGGGTCCGTCCCAGATACGCAGTATTTT. Its translation is CSVVGGAGSVPDTQYF.

The rearrangement uses TRBV30 and TRBJ2-7; 9 bases align to TRBD1. V was clipped by 2 bases and J by 1 base; unmatched bases: 6. The CDR3 is 15 amino acids. Germline assignment: CDR1 GTSNPN and CDR2 SVGIG (reference sequence). DNA of the CDR3: TGTGCCTGGAGTTCCGGGACAGGGAAGTCCTACGAGCAGTACTTC. This codes for CAWSSGTGKSYEQYF.

V usage is TRBV6-5 and J usage is TRBJ1-1, with D possibly matching TRBD1 (5 bases). Trimming stripped 4 bases from V and 1 base from J, with 13 bases between. CDR1 and CDR2 (germline): MNHEY, SVGAGI. CDR3 length: 15 residues. The CDR3 loop reads CASSSDTGPNTEAFF. CDR3 DNA: TGTGCCAGCAGTTCGGACACTGGACCGAACACTGAAGCTTTCTTT.

The V gene is TRBV5-1, the J gene TRBJ2-7; no clear D gene. V gave up 2 bases and J gave up 2 bases, with 8 bases separating them. CDR1 SGHRS and CDR2 YFSETQ come from the germline V gene. This CDR3 comprises 13 residues. The CDR3 DNA is TGCGCCAGCAGCTTACTATCACCCTACGAGCAGTACTTC. Its translation: CASSLLSPYEQYF.

The V gene is TRBV3-1 (or the pseudogene TRBV3-2), the J gene TRBJ1-3, with D possibly matching TRBD1 (6 bases). There are 16 residues in the CDR3. CDR1 LGHDT and CDR2 YNNKEL come from the germline V gene (reference sequence). V was clipped by 4 bases and J by 3 bases, with 16 bases between them. This CDR3 reads CASSPTGSGSGNTIYF. Written as DNA, the CDR3 is TGTGCCAGCAGCCCCACAGGGTCGGGGAGTGGAAACACCATATATTTT.

The chain links TRBV6-2 or TRBV6-3 to TRBJ1-2; D is ambiguous. Trimming stripped 1 base from V and 4 bases from J, with 10 bases between. CDR3 length equals 14 residues. Germline V gives CDR1 MNHEY, CDR2 SVGEGT. This CDR3 reads CASSYYAGSYGYTF. CDR3 sequence (DNA): TGTGCCAGCAGTTACTACGCCGGGAGCTATGGCTACACCTTC.

This chain connects TRBV7-2 to TRBJ1-2; possible D gene TRBD1, 5 bases. In germline, CDR1 is SGHTA, CDR2 FQGNSA. V was cut by 4 bases and J by 4 bases, with 19 bases left in between. The CDR3 has 16 residues. CDR3 coding DNA: TGTGCCAGCAGCTCACGGGGGGGGTCGTTGGTCTATGGCTACACCTTC. This gives the protein CASSSRGGSLVYGYTF. Combining the CDR3 with reference TRBV7-2 and TRBJ1-2 gives the whole variable domain GAGVSQSPSNKVTEKGKDVELRCDPISGHTALYWYRQSLGQGLEFLIYFQGNSAPDKSGLPSDRFSAERTGGSVSTLTIQRTQQEDSAVYLCASSSRGGSLVYGYTFGSGTRLTVV.

The V and J genes are TRBV28 and TRBJ2-3; 10 bases agree with TRBD2. The V gene's germline CDR1 is MDHEN and CDR2 SYDVKM. The CDR3 spans 15 residues. The trim removed 6 bases at V and 3 bases at J, leaving 6 bases unmatched. CDR3 residues: CASSLSGRLTDTQYF. The CDR3 region has the DNA TGTGCCAGCAGCCTTAGCGGGAGGCTGACAGATACGCAGTATTTT.

The chain uses TRBV5-1 and TRBJ2-7; the match to TRBD2 covers 12 bases. There are 15 residues in the CDR3. The germline CDR1 and CDR2 sequences are SGHRS and YFSETQ. V shed 6 bases, J shed 0 bases, and the junction held 4 bases outside the gene matches. In DNA form, the CDR3 reads TGCGCCAGCACCAGGACTAGCGGGACCTCCTACGAGCAGTACTTC. Amino acids: CASTRTSGTSYEQYF.

The rearrangement joins TRBV5-1 to TRBJ2-1; maybe TRBD2 (6 bases). This CDR3 region has 15 residues. Germline V gene lookup returns CDR1 SGHRS and CDR2 YFSETQ. V shed 2 bases and J shed 6 bases, with 15 bases lying between them. The CDR3 region has the DNA TGCGCCAGCAGCTTTACCGGGACTTCAATCAATGAGCAGTTCTTC. Translation: CASSFTGTSINEQFF.

The gene calls are TRBV5-1 and TRBJ2-3; 7 positions agree with TRBD1. The J segment lost 1 base and the V segment lost 4 bases, leaving 9 bases of the junction unmatched. Germline V gene lookup returns CDR1 SGHRS and CDR2 YFSETQ. The CDR3 spans 16 residues. The CDR3 is CASSDVTGARTDTQYF. As DNA, the CDR3 is TGCGCCAGCAGCGATGTAACAGGGGCCCGCACAGATACGCAGTATTTT.

The chain carries TRBV12-3 or TRBV12-4 and TRBJ1-5, with 10 positions matching TRBD1. The CDR3 consists of 13 residues. V dropped 5 bases and J dropped 7; count of bases not matched to a gene: 2. The CDR3 is CASSRDRGQPQHF. DNA of the CDR3: TGTGCCAGCAGTCGGGACAGGGGCCAGCCCCAGCATTTT.

In this sample, this clone turned up a few times. The chain carries TRBV7-8 and TRBJ1-1; D is possibly TRBD1 (5 bases). Germline-derived CDR1 and CDR2 are SGHVS and FQNEAQ. The CDR3 covers 15 residues. V was shortened by 5 bases and J by 4 bases, with 17 bases between the two germline ends. Here the CDR3 DNA reads TGTGCCAGCAGCCCGGTTTTGCGGGGCGTCACTGAAGCTTTCTTT. Amino acids: CASSPVLRGVTEAFF.

This clone has a handful of counts. This sequence joins TRBV10-3 and TRBJ1-5, with 9 bases identical to TRBD1. CDR3 length: 14 residues. With V trimmed by 10 bases and J by 7 bases, 11 bases remained unmatched. Per germline, CDR1 ENHRY and CDR2 SYGVKD. This CDR3 reads CASRDREGSQPQHF. CDR3 in DNA: TGTGCCAGCCGGGACAGGGAAGGTTCACAGCCCCAGCATTTT.

The chain links TRBV9 to TRBJ2-2, with 9 bases fitting TRBD2. Germline CDR1 SGDLS, CDR2 YYNGEE. V was pared by 2 bases and J by 3 bases, with 2 bases of the junction left unmatched. The length of the CDR3 is 15 residues. CDR3 bases: TGTGCCAGCAGCGTTAGCGGGGGTTACACCGGGGAGCTGTTTTTT. Residues: CASSVSGGYTGELFF.

This sequence joins TRBV5-5 and TRBJ2-7, with 9 bases lining up with TRBD1. CDR3 length: 15 residues. The junction had 6 bases not matched to a gene; V was cut back by 1 base and J by 4 bases. Germline CDR1 is SGHKS and CDR2 is YYEKEE (reference sequence). The CDR3 nucleotides are TGTGCCAGCAGCTTGTTTGGGACAGGGCTTTACGAGCAGTACTTC. Its translation: CASSLFGTGLYEQYF.

This clone has just one count. The chain uses TRBV30 and TRBJ1-5; D might be TRBD1 (5 bases). Germline V gene lookup returns CDR1 GTSNPN and CDR2 SVGIG (reference sequence). The CDR3 has 15 residues. The ends were cut back, 2 bases at V and 1 base at J, with 12 bases in the middle. This CDR3 reads CAWSWGGGSNQPQHF. The DNA for the CDR3 is TGTGCCTGGAGTTGGGGGGGTGGGAGCAATCAGCCCCAGCATTTT.

The rearrangement uses TRBV6-5 and TRBJ2-7; D not resolved. V was trimmed by 2 bases and J by 5 bases, leaving 19 bases between them. This CDR3 is built from 16 residues. Germline CDR1 is MNHEY and CDR2 is SVGAGI. CDR3 nucleotides: TGTGCCAGCAGTTACGGCCTGGCAGTTCCACATGACGAGCAGTACTTC. Translation gives CASSYGLAVPHDEQYF.

In this sample, this clone turned up once. The chain joins TRBV2 to TRBJ2-1; 10 bases are a match to TRBD2. J gave up 2 bases and V 6 bases, and 7 bases lay outside the gene matches. The CDR3 has 16 amino acids. Germline CDR1 and CDR2: SNHLY and FYNNEI. CDR3 sequence: CASRGLAGVPYNEQFF. DNA of the CDR3: TGTGCCAGCAGGGGGCTAGCGGGAGTCCCCTACAATGAGCAGTTCTTC.

The chain combines TRBV20-1 with TRBJ2-2; D gene unclear. Germline CDR1 and CDR2: DFQATT and SNEGSKA (reference sequence). Trimming took 7 bases from V and 1 from J, leaving 4 bases between them. This CDR3 spans 11 amino acids. The CDR3 DNA reads as TGCAGTGTTCAGAACACCGGGGAGCTGTTTTTT. This translates into CSVQNTGELFF.

The V call is TRBV7-9, the J call TRBJ2-7, with D possibly being TRBD1 (5 bases). Per the germline V gene, CDR1 is SEHNR and CDR2 is FQNEAQ (reference sequence). The CDR3 sequence is 12 residues long. V dropped 5 bases and J dropped 6 bases, with 11 bases sitting between them. DNA for the CDR3: TGTGCCAGCAGCCAGGGTTTAGGCGAGCAGTACTTC. Residues: CASSQGLGEQYF.

This chain uses TRBV2 with TRBJ2-7; 8 nucleotides line up with TRBD1. Germline CDR1 is SNHLY and CDR2 is FYNNEI. The CDR3 runs to 14 residues. The J segment lost 0 bases and the V segment lost 6 bases, leaving 4 bases of the junction unmatched. The CDR3 loop reads CASRRTGSSYEQYF. CDR3 sequence (DNA): TGTGCCAGCAGGAGGACAGGGAGCTCCTACGAGCAGTACTTC.